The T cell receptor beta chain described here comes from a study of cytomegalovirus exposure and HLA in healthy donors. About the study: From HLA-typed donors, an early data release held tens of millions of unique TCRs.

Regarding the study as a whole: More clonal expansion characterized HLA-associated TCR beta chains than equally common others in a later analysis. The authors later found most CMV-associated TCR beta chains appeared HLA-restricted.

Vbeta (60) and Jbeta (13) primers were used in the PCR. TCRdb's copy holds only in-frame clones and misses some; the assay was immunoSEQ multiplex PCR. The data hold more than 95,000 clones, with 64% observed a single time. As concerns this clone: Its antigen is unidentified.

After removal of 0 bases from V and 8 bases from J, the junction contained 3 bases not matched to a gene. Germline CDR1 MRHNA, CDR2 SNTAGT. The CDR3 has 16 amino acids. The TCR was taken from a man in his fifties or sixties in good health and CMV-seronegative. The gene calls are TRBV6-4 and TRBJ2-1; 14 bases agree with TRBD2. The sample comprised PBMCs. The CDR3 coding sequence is TGTGCCAGCAGTGACTCGGGGACTAGCGGGGGTTATGAGCAGTTCTTC. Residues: CASSDSGTSGGYEQFF.